This TCR beta chain was recorded in a study of shared clonotypes between healthy human individuals. The method was immunoSEQ multiplex PCR; TCRdb's version includes in-frame clones alone and lacks a portion of them. The sample has approximately 530,000 clones; approximately 95% are singletons. Trimming cost V 3 bases and J 5 bases; bases outside gene matches: 14. The V gene's germline CDR1 is LGHNT and CDR2 FRNRAP. This CDR3 has 18 amino acids. Study findings and constraints: Among non-shared clonotypes, generation probabilities were lower than among those shared by all four donors.

A remark on this clone: Its antigen remains unknown.

V usage is TRBV12-5 and J usage is TRBJ2-7, with 12 bases matching TRBD1. The sequence derives from a woman between 25 and 40 years old in good health. The specimen sequenced was naive CD4+ T cells sorted from blood. Subset in this sample: CD45RA+ positively selected. CDR3 loop: CASGFPGQGATWVHEQYF. For the CDR3, the DNA is TGTGCTAGTGGTTTCCCGGGACAGGGGGCCACCTGGGTCCACGAGCAGTACTTC.